Each of the 29 T cell receptor beta chains below was sequenced from the same sample in a study of blood T cells in healthy people across ages. A second roughly 6 to 12 cycle PCR used barcoded and J-beta primers. TCRdb reprocessed the 5' RACE reads with MiXCR, giving one entry per CDR3 protein. The data show about 830,000 distinct CDR3 sequences, with 58% seen just once and about 20% held by the top ten. The sample was blood. The origin of the receptors is a man aged 25 to 40 in good health.

The chain is built from TRBV7-3 and TRBJ2-7; D possibly corresponds to TRBD1 (6 bases). V dropped 5 bases and J dropped 11 bases, with 19 bases sitting between them. Germline CDR1 and CDR2: SGHTA and FQGTGA. The CDR3 is 13 residues long. CDR3 sequence (DNA): TGTGCCAGCAGCCTAGAACCCGGACAGCCGGAGTACTTC. This encodes CASSLEPGQPEYF.

This clonotype was observed many times. V and J are TRBV6-6 and TRBJ2-6; D possibly uses TRBD1 or TRBD2 (5 bases each). V lost 5 bases to trimming and J lost 1 base, with 6 bases between them. Germline CDR1 MNHNY, CDR2 SVGAGI (reference sequence). This CDR3 is 14 amino acids long. The CDR3 nucleotides are TGTGCCAGCAGTGGGACGTCTGGGGCCAACGTCCTGACTTTC. The encoded protein is CASSGTSGANVLTF.

The gene calls are TRBV4-2 and TRBJ1-6; D uncertain. Per the germline V gene, CDR1 is LGHNA and CDR2 is YNFKEQ. The V gene lost 1 base and the J gene lost 7 bases, with 17 bases spanning the gap. The CDR3 has 17 amino acids. The CDR3 loop is CASSQATAVPENSPLHF. In nucleotides, the CDR3 is TGTGCCAGCAGCCAAGCAACAGCGGTACCCGAAAATTCACCCCTCCACTTT.

In this sample, this clonotype turned up a few times. V is TRBV27 and J is TRBJ2-5, with D possibly TRBD2 on 6 matching bases. The CDR3 spans 13 residues. Germline assignment: CDR1 MNHEY and CDR2 SMNVEV (reference sequence). Trimming took off 5 bases at V and 4 bases at J, with 11 bases between the two ends. The CDR3 DNA is TGTGCCAGCAGTGGTCGGGGAGGAGAGACCCAGTACTTC. Translating gives CASSGRGGETQYF.

The chain couples TRBV20-1 to TRBJ2-7; D might be TRBD1 (6 bases). This CDR3 has 13 amino acids. Trimming cost V 5 bases and J 6 bases, with 17 bases left between them. The germline gives CDR1 DFQATT, CDR2 SNEGSKA (reference sequence). The CDR3 DNA is TGCAGTGCTCGCCCGGGACATCTTAGCGAGCAGTACTTC. It yields the protein CSARPGHLSEQYF.

In its sample, this clonotype was seen once. Possible read error: a much larger clone is one base away. V is TRBV20-1 and J is TRBJ1-2, with D possibly matching TRBD1 (6 bases). The CDR3 loop spans 17 amino acids. Germline assignment: CDR1 DFQATT and CDR2 SNEGSKA (reference sequence). CDR3 sequence: CSVRDRGGRVANYGYTF. Written as DNA, the CDR3 is TGCAGTGTTAGAGATAGAGGGGGAAGGGTAGCTAACTATGGCTACACCTTC.

The J gene is TRBJ2-7, the V gene TRBV6-2 or TRBV6-3; D possibly corresponds to TRBD2 (5 bases). Germline V gives CDR1 MNHEY, CDR2 SVGEGT. The ends were cut back, 7 bases at V and 2 bases at J, with 21 bases in the middle. CDR3 length: 16 amino acids. CDR3 sequence reads: CASTNERSDITYEQYF. In DNA, the CDR3 is TGTGCCAGCACCAACGAGCGGTCTGATATAACCTACGAGCAGTACTTC.

In its sample, this clonotype was seen once. The V call is TRBV7-2, the J call TRBJ2-5; D perhaps matches TRBD1 (6 bases). The germline V gene has CDR1 SGHTA and CDR2 FQGNSA. The V and J ends lost 7 bases and 5 bases respectively, with 17 bases between them. This CDR3 region has 14 residues. CDR3 DNA: TGTGCCAGCACCATAACAGGGTCGGGTGAGACCCAGTACTTC. Its protein product is CASTITGSGETQYF.

J is TRBJ2-3 and V is TRBV12-3 or TRBV12-4, with D perhaps TRBD1 (6 bases). The CDR3 runs to 16 residues. V was shortened by 4 bases and J by 2 bases, with 16 bases between the two germline ends. The CDR3 DNA reads TGTGCCAGCAGTTCTGAGGGGGAAGGGGACACAGATACGCAGTATTTT. Residues: CASSSEGEGDTDTQYF.

The V gene is TRBV9, the J gene TRBJ1-2; D is undetermined. The CDR3 length is 14 residues. V lost 0 bases and J lost 5, with 11 bases in between. From germline, CDR1 is SGDLS and CDR2 YYNGEE. In DNA form, the CDR3 reads TGTGCCAGCAGCGTAGCTGACGGCAGATATGGCTACACCTTC. This sequence encodes CASSVADGRYGYTF.

This clonotype was recorded a few times. The gene calls are TRBV18 and TRBJ2-5; TRBD1 agrees at 8 bases. The V segment lost 3 bases and the J segment 7 bases; nucleotides outside the gene matches: 10. Germline lookup yields CDR1 KGHSH and CDR2 LQKENI. CDR3 length: 15 amino acids. CDR3 residues: CASSPRPDRERTQYF. CDR3 in DNA: TGTGCCAGCTCACCTCGCCCGGACAGGGAGCGGACCCAGTACTTC.

This clonotype has more than one count but fewer than ten. At one boundary the junction diverges from the germline segment, which might be a read error. This chain uses TRBV28 with TRBJ2-4; D uncertain. The J call may be mistaken, given a closer DNA end match to TRBJ2-7. CDR1 and CDR2 from the germline V gene are MDHEN and SYDVKM. The CDR3 is 11 residues long. The CDR3 here is CASSFSHEQYF. In DNA form, the CDR3 reads TGTGCCAGCAGTTTCTCCCACGAGCAGTACTTC.

J is TRBJ2-3 and V is TRBV11-2; 8 nucleotides agree with TRBD2. After removal of 1 base from V and 6 bases from J, the junction contained 6 bases not matched to a gene. The CDR3 covers 15 residues. Looked up from germline, CDR1 is SGHAT and CDR2 is FQNNGV. CDR3 region: CASSLAGGGKDTQYF. Here the CDR3 DNA reads TGTGCCAGCAGCTTAGCGGGAGGGGGGAAGGATACGCAGTATTTT.

The V and J genes are TRBV7-2 and TRBJ2-1, with 7 bases matching TRBD2. TRBJ2-7 matches the DNA end more closely, so the J call is doubtful. The CDR3 has 18 amino acids. CDR1 SGHTA and CDR2 FQGNSA come from the germline V gene. For the CDR3, the DNA is TGTGCCAGCAGCCTCGAGGCGCCTAGCGGTTTCTCCTACAATGAGCAGTACTTC. Translating it yields CASSLEAPSGFSYNEQYF.

The sample holds many counts of this clonotype. CDR3 loop: CASSEFLTLPSEQYF. CDR3 in DNA: TGTGCCAGCAGTGAATTTTTGACACTCCCAAGCGAGCAGTACTTC. The rearrangement links TRBV25-1 to TRBJ2-7; D remains ambiguous. CDR1 and CDR2 (germline): MGHDK, SYGVNS. This CDR3 has 15 residues. Trimming removed 1 base at V and 6 bases at J, with 16 bases between.

This clonotype was counted between two and nine times. The chain recombines TRBV24-1 with TRBJ2-7; 7 bases line up with TRBD2. The CDR3 contains 16 residues. V lost 4 bases to trimming and J lost 3 bases; unmatched junction nucleotides: 11. Germline V gene lookup returns CDR1 KGHDR and CDR2 SFDVKD. The CDR3 loop is CATSDPRAGTIYEQYF. CDR3 in DNA: TGTGCCACCAGTGACCCTCGAGCGGGGACGATCTACGAGCAGTACTTC.

This chain links TRBV9 with TRBJ2-7, with D possibly TRBD2 on 5 matching bases. Looked up from germline, CDR1 is SGDLS and CDR2 is YYNGEE. Trimming shortened V by 6 bases and J by 3 bases, and 16 bases separated the two germline ends. CDR3 length: 14 residues. CDR3 in DNA: TGTGCCAGCACCCCGACCAGAGAGGGCTACGAGCAGTACTTC. It translates to CASTPTREGYEQYF.

The chain carries TRBV20-1 and TRBJ2-1; weak D call: TRBD2 (5 bases). The CDR3 is 14 residues long. CDR1 is DFQATT and CDR2 is SNEGSKA in the germline V gene (reference sequence). V was clipped by 0 bases and J by 10 bases, with 16 bases between them. The CDR3 protein is CSARDSRSAGEQFF. The CDR3 nucleotides are TGCAGTGCTAGAGATTCGCGTAGCGCCGGGGAGCAGTTCTTC.

CDR3 loop: CSAEPQGAPSEQFF. CDR3 in DNA: TGCAGCGCGGAACCCCAGGGGGCCCCGTCTGAGCAGTTCTTC. This sequence joins TRBV29-1 and TRBJ2-1, with TRBD1 identical over 8 bases. The V gene's germline CDR1 is SQVTM and CDR2 ANQGSEA. This CDR3 comprises 14 residues. Trimming removed 7 bases from V and 9 bases from J; junction bases left unmatched: 14.

This chain joins TRBV7-6 and TRBJ2-7; tentatively, D is TRBD1 or TRBD2 (5 bases each). The CDR3 sequence is 14 residues long. The V gene's germline CDR1 is SGHVS and CDR2 FNYEAQ. Trimming shortened V by 2 bases and J by 4 bases, and 12 bases separated the two germline ends. The CDR3 region is CASSLTGTGYEQYF. The DNA for the CDR3 is TGTGCCAGCAGCTTAACCGGGACCGGGTACGAGCAGTACTTC.

V is TRBV3-1 and J is TRBJ2-1; maybe TRBD2 (7 bases). The CDR3 totals 15 residues. The V gene lost 4 bases and the J gene lost 6 bases, with 16 bases spanning the gap. The germline CDR1 and CDR2 sequences are LGHDT and YNNKEL (reference sequence). CDR3 sequence (DNA): TGTGCCAGCAGCCTGAGTGACGGGGGGCCCAATGAGCAGTTCTTC. It yields the protein CASSLSDGGPNEQFF.

This chain links TRBV5-6 with TRBJ2-1; the match to TRBD2 covers 11 bases. V shed 3 bases, J shed 5 bases, and the junction held 7 bases outside the gene matches. This CDR3 is 16 amino acids long. Germline lookup yields CDR1 SGHDT and CDR2 YYEEEE. In nucleotides, the CDR3 is TGTGCCAGCAGCTCGATACCGGGACTAGCGGACAATGAGCAGTTCTTC. Translation gives CASSSIPGLADNEQFF.

This clonotype was found a few times. The chain recombines TRBV27 with TRBJ2-3; no reliable D call. This CDR3 has 13 amino acids. Trimming shortened V by 5 bases and J by 8 bases, and 14 bases separated the two germline ends. Germline-derived CDR1 and CDR2 are MNHEY and SMNVEV (reference sequence). DNA of the CDR3: TGTGCCAGCAGTCCTCAGGTGGGATTTACGCAGTATTTT. This codes for CASSPQVGFTQYF.

The V call is TRBV10-3, the J call TRBJ2-4, with 8 bases fitting TRBD2. The ends lost 0 bases at V and 1 base at J; junction bases unmatched: 2. Germline V gene sequence: CDR1 ENHRY, CDR2 SYGVKD. The CDR3 is 16 residues long. The CDR3, as DNA: TGTGCCATCAGTGAGTCCGGGGGGGAGGCCAAAAACATTCAGTACTTC. Translating gives CAISESGGEAKNIQYF.

The chain has TRBV20-1 and TRBJ2-5; D remains ambiguous. The length of the CDR3 is 13 residues. Germline values: CDR1 DFQATT, CDR2 SNEGSKA (reference sequence). V lost 7 bases to trimming and J lost 3 bases, with 15 bases between them. For the CDR3, the DNA is TGCAGTGTTTCCGGGCCACCGAAAGAGACCCAGTACTTC. Its translation is CSVSGPPKETQYF.

This chain uses TRBV15 with TRBJ2-1; D possibly corresponds to TRBD1 (6 bases). The CDR3 has 14 amino acids. CDR1 and CDR2 from the germline V gene are LNHNV and YYDKDF (reference sequence). Trimming removed 5 bases at V and 8 bases at J, with 16 bases between. The CDR3 nucleotides are TGTGCCACCAGCGTAGGGGACATCTTCCATGAGCAGTTCTTC. It translates to CATSVGDIFHEQFF.

The chain has TRBV7-2 and TRBJ2-1, with 10 bases matching TRBD1. Losses at the gene ends were 1 base for V and 2 bases for J; bases not matched to a gene: 5. The CDR3 runs to 17 residues. CDR1 and CDR2 (germline): SGHTA, FQGNSA. As DNA, the CDR3 is TGTGCCAGCAGCTTAGGGACGGGGACAGGGGCCTACAATGAGCAGTTCTTC. It encodes CASSLGTGTGAYNEQFF.

The chain recombines TRBV6-1 with TRBJ1-2, with D possibly being TRBD1 (5 bases). This CDR3 region has 13 residues. V lost 7 bases to trimming and J lost 7 bases, with 16 bases between them. Germline V lookup: CDR1 MNHNS, CDR2 SASEGT. This CDR3 reads CASIKTGTLGYTF. DNA for the CDR3: TGTGCCAGCATCAAAACCGGGACCCTTGGCTACACCTTC.

V and J are TRBV9 and TRBJ2-1; D is undetermined. The CDR3 spans 15 residues. The V gene lost 0 bases and the J gene lost 3 bases, with 10 bases spanning the gap. Per germline, CDR1 SGDLS and CDR2 YYNGEE. Here the CDR3 reads CASSVAANSYNEQFF. The CDR3, as DNA: TGTGCCAGCAGCGTAGCGGCAAACAGCTACAATGAGCAGTTCTTC.